These 10 T cell receptor beta chains came from one sample sequenced in a study of T cells in Graves' hyperthyroidism and ophthalmopathy. Amplified TCR beta CDR3 regions derived from RNA transcripts. In the first-round RT-PCR of the TCR CDR3, the HTBI primer set was used. Using its own MiXCR run on the multiplex PCR reads, TCRdb lists one record per CDR3 protein. The sample records under 700,000 distinct CDR3 sequences, approximately 15% being singletons. The sequencing sample was made of blood. The origin of the receptors is a woman aged 18-30 years with Graves' hyperthyroidism.

The sample holds a few counts of this clonotype. V gene TRBV10-3 combines with J gene TRBJ2-7; D is ambiguous. Trimming removed 3 bases at V and 4 bases at J, with 7 bases between. Germline CDR1 is ENHRY and CDR2 is SYGVKD. This CDR3 contains 12 residues. The CDR3 region is CAISDGLYEQYF. In DNA, the CDR3 is TGTGCCATCAGTGACGGGCTGTACGAGCAGTACTTC.

This clonotype was seen ten or more times. Germline is not matched at one junction end, which may reflect a read error. The chain is built from TRBV11-3 and TRBJ2-3, with TRBD2 matching over 10 bases. Germline V gene lookup returns CDR1 SGHNT and CDR2 YENEEA. This CDR3 region has 16 residues. CDR3 sequence reads: CASSFGERGGTNTQYF. The CDR3 DNA reads TGTGCCAGCAGCTTTGGGGAGCGGGGGGGCACAAATACGCAGTATTTT.

This clonotype appeared many times. V usage is TRBV28 and J usage is TRBJ1-5; no reliable D call. Deletions cut 4 bases from V and 5 bases from J, with 15 bases between. CDR1 MDHEN and CDR2 SYDVKM come from the germline V gene. This CDR3 contains 15 residues. The CDR3 sequence: CASSWSGGEHQPQHF. CDR3 nucleotide sequence: TGTGCCAGCAGTTGGAGCGGTGGTGAGCATCAGCCCCAGCATTTT.

The chain is built from TRBV7-2 and TRBJ1-1; D ambiguous. CDR1 is SGHTA, CDR2 FQGNSA, per germline. The ends were cut back, 0 bases at V and 0 bases at J, with 8 bases in the middle. CDR3 length equals 15 residues. In DNA, the CDR3 is TGTGCCAGCAGCTTAGCTGGGGTCATGAACACTGAAGCTTTCTTT. Translating it yields CASSLAGVMNTEAFF.

This clonotype came up many times. The J gene is TRBJ2-7, the V gene TRBV20-1; TRBD2 matches 7 bases. The CDR3 runs 14 residues. CDR1 is DFQATT, CDR2 SNEGSKA, per germline (reference sequence). Germline trimming cut 6 bases from V and 4 bases from J; bases unmatched to any gene: 12. CDR3 nucleotides: TGCAGTGCCAGCCTCCCTGGCGGGAGTTACGAGCAGTACTTC. Translating gives CSASLPGGSYEQYF.

The chain is built from TRBV29-1 and TRBJ2-2, with TRBD1 as a possible D gene (6 bases). Germline CDR1 and CDR2: SQVTM and ANQGSEA. The CDR3 spans 14 residues. Trimming stripped 6 bases from V and 5 bases from J, with 16 bases between. The CDR3 spells CSVQQGLGTGELFF. The CDR3 coding sequence is TGCAGCGTGCAACAGGGATTGGGTACCGGGGAGCTGTTTTTT.

This clonotype was detected many times. This chain joins TRBV18 and TRBJ1-1; 7 bases are a match to TRBD1. Unmatched junction bases numbered 3, after V lost 2 bases and J lost 3 bases. CDR1 is KGHSH, CDR2 LQKENI, per germline. The CDR3 totals 14 residues. CDR3: CASSPGGQYTEAFF. CDR3 DNA sequence: TGTGCCAGCTCACCAGGGGGACAGTACACTGAAGCTTTCTTT. Complete variable domain (other parts from reference TRBV18 and TRBJ1-1): NAGVMQNPRHLVRRRGQEARLRCSPMKGHSHVYWYRQLPEEGLKFMVYLQKENIIDESGMPKERFSAEFPKEGPSILRIQQVVRGDSAAYFCASSPGGQYTEAFFGQGTRLTVV.

J is TRBJ1-3 and V is TRBV7-9; tentative D call: TRBD1 (5 bases). This CDR3 has 14 amino acids. Trimming removed 3 bases at V and 2 bases at J, with 8 bases between. Germline V gene sequence: CDR1 SEHNR, CDR2 FQNEAQ (reference sequence). CDR3 sequence: CASSFGRAGNTIYF. The CDR3 nucleotides are TGTGCCAGCAGCTTTGGCAGGGCTGGAAACACCATATATTTT.

A word on this clonotype: A much larger clone lies a single base off, so this may be a read error. The rearrangement joins TRBV30 to TRBJ2-3; the match to TRBD1 covers 9 bases. J was trimmed by 5 bases and V by 5 bases; bases with no gene match: 2. The length of the CDR3 is 12 residues. Germline V gene data show CDR1 as GTSNPN and CDR2 as SVGIG (reference sequence). The CDR3 DNA is TGTGCCTGGTCGACAGGGGGAGATACGCAGTATTTT. It specifies CAWSTGGDTQYF.

A few counts support this clonotype. The J gene is TRBJ2-1, the V gene TRBV7-2; D gene uncertain. Trimming cost V 1 base and J 9 bases, with 16 bases left between them. Germline V gene data show CDR1 as SGHTA and CDR2 as FQGNSA. The length of the CDR3 is 15 residues. This chain's CDR3 is CASSLVGLGGGEQFF. CDR3 coding DNA: TGTGCCAGCAGCTTAGTTGGGCTAGGCGGTGGTGAGCAGTTCTTC.